Listed below are T cell receptor beta chains from one sample, sequenced in a study of blood T cells in healthy people across ages. TCRdb reanalysed the 5' RACE reads using MiXCR and keeps one entry per CDR3 protein. The sample carries some 710,000 distinct CDR3 sequences, 46% recorded once. Sequencing was carried out using blood. The receptors stem from a man aged 80 or over in good health. The CDR3 runs from the conserved cysteine through the conserved F or W. The D gene is left open where the match is weak. Size is stated for part of the rows, as once, few or many counts, or as a class when the clone is expanded.

TRBD1	-	TRBV20-1	TRBJ2-4	CSARNRQGLKNIQYF	TGCAGTGCTAGAAACAGACAGGGGTTGAAAAACATTCAGTACTTC
-	-	TRBV4-3	TRBJ2-5	CASSQDAGTLEQYF	TGCGCCAGCAGCCAAGATGCAGGAACCCTGGAGCAGTACTTC
-	-	TRBV29-1	TRBJ2-2	CSVYSGDTGELFF	TGCAGCGTTTATTCCGGAGACACCGGGGAGCTGTTTTTT
-	few	TRBV4-2	TRBJ1-1	CASSQDPGWGEAFF	TGTGCCAGCAGCCAAGATCCTGGTTGGGGTGAAGCTTTCTTT
TRBD1	few	TRBV20-1	TRBJ1-2	CSAFLTGGADGYTF	TGCAGTGCTTTCCTCACAGGGGGCGCGGATGGCTACACCTTC
TRBD1	-	TRBV4-1	TRBJ2-3	CASGTVLDTQYF	TGCGCCAGCGGGACAGTCTTAGATACGCAGTATTTT
TRBD2	-	TRBV20-1	TRBJ2-5	CSAGMTSRSGTQYF	TGCAGTGCCGGAATGACTAGCAGAAGTGGGACCCAGTACTTC
TRBD2	-	TRBV4-3	TRBJ2-2	CASSQVGTSIGELFF	TGCGCCAGCAGCCAAGTAGGGACTAGTATCGGGGAGCTGTTTTTT
-	-	TRBV7-9	TRBJ2-7	CASSPTPPYEQYF	TGTGCCAGCAGTCCCACACCTCCCTACGAGCAGTACTTC
-	few	TRBV27	TRBJ2-5	CASSFRRGEQETQYF	TGTGCCAGCAGTTTTAGGCGCGGGGAACAAGAGACCCAGTACTTC
-	-	TRBV20-1	TRBJ2-3	CSASGLGRPRTDTQYF	TGCAGTGCTAGCGGGTTAGGCCGTCCGAGGACAGATACGCAGTATTTT
-	-	TRBV19	TRBJ2-1	CASTEGLLGGEQFF	TGTGCCAGTACGGAAGGACTGCTTGGTGGTGAGCAGTTCTTC
TRBD1	-	TRBV7-2	TRBJ2-2	CASSSRGRDTGELFF	TGTGCCAGCAGCTCTAGGGGGCGGGACACCGGGGAGCTGTTTTTT
-	-	TRBV11-2	TRBJ2-5	CASSPLGRLKKGEETQYF	TGTGCCAGCAGCCCGCTCGGACGGCTAAAAAAAGGGGAAGAGACCCAGTACTTC
-	-	TRBV18	TRBJ1-5	CASSRGFDQPQHF	TGTGCCAGCTCACGGGGGTTCGATCAGCCCCAGCATTTT
TRBD2	once	TRBV20-1	TRBJ2-3	CSASGGRAPDTQYF	TGCAGTGCTAGCGGCGGGAGAGCCCCAGATACGCAGTATTTT
TRBD2	-	TRBV7-3	TRBJ2-1	CASSGTSHEQFF	TGTGCCAGCAGTGGGACTAGTCATGAGCAGTTCTTC
-	-	TRBV2	TRBJ2-2	CASGGYGELFF	TGTGCCAGCGGAGGGTACGGGGAGCTGTTTTTT
TRBD1	few	TRBV5-1	TRBJ2-7	CASSLGTGQGLVEQYF	TGCGCCAGCAGCTTGGGGACGGGACAGGGCCTGGTCGAGCAGTACTTC
-	few	TRBV6-6	TRBJ2-1	CASSYSQGLRNEQFF	TGTGCCAGCAGTTATTCACAGGGACTGCGCAATGAGCAGTTCTTC
TRBD2	-	TRBV3-1	TRBJ2-7	CASSRSSGGYEQYF	TGTGCCAGCAGCCGGTCTAGCGGGGGCTACGAGCAGTACTTC
TRBD1	few	TRBV5-1	TRBJ2-3	CASSPLGTEYTDTQYF	TGCGCCAGCAGCCCGCTAGGGACAGAGTACACAGATACGCAGTATTTT
TRBD2	-	TRBV5-1	TRBJ2-3	CASNRSGTSGGDTQYF	TGCGCTAGCAACCGATCCGGGACTAGCGGTGGGGATACGCAGTATTTT